This entry is about one TCR beta chain. The data originate from a study of cytomegalovirus exposure and HLA in healthy donors. This CDR3 comprises 15 residues. Trimming took 4 bases from V and 5 from J, leaving 14 bases between them. Germline V gene sequence: CDR1 MDHEN, CDR2 SYDVKM. The primer mix had 60 Vbeta and 13 Jbeta primers. Assay: immunoSEQ multiplex PCR; the TCRdb copy retains only in-frame clones and omits some. The sample comprises about 130,000 clones, 77% of which are singletons, and 4.2% rests with the top ten. The material sequenced was PBMCs. This receptor was obtained from a male donor in good health and CMV-seropositive. This chain links TRBV28 with TRBJ2-2; D is possibly TRBD2 (6 bases). CDR3 DNA: TGTGCCAGCAGTTCTCCGGGACTTTTGACCGGGGAGCTGTTTTTT. Protein sequence: CASSSPGLLTGELFF. Supplemented by reference TRBV28 and TRBJ2-2, the full variable domain reads DVKVTQSSRYLVKRTGEKVFLECVQDMDHENMFWYRQDPGLGLRLIYFSYDVKMKEKGDIPEGYSVSREKKERFSLILESASTNQTSMYLCASSSPGLLTGELFFGEGSRLTVL.